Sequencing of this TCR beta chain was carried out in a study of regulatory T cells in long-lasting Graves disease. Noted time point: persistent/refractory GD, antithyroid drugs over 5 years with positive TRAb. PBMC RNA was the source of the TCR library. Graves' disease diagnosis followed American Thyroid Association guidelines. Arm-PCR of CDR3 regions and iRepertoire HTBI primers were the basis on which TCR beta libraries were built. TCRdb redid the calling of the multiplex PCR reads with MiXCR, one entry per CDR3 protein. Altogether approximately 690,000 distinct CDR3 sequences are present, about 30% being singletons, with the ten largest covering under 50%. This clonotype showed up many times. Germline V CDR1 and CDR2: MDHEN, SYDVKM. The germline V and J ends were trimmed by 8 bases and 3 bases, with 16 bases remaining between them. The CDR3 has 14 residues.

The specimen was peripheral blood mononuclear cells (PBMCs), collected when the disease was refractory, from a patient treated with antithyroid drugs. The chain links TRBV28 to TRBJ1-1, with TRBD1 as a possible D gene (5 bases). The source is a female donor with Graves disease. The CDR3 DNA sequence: TGTGCCAGCGTACCTTGGGGCGCTCACACTGAAGCTTTCTTT. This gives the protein CASVPWGAHTEAFF.